This T cell receptor (beta chain) was identified in a study of response to subunit inactivated influenza vaccine. Whole-study findings and limits: Each seasonal influenza vaccination, the authors suggested, recruits few new T cells.

Via MiXCR, TCRdb re-called the RT-PCR reads, giving one row per CDR3 protein. This sample yields hundreds of thousands of distinct CDR3 sequences, of which roughly 25% are seen a single time; 1.5% to 2% belongs to the top ten. This clonotype was counted between two and nine times. Antigen unknown. Losses at the gene ends were 3 bases for V and 5 bases for J; bases not matched to a gene: 4. Germline CDR1 and CDR2: SGHRS and YFSETQ. The CDR3 consists of 14 residues. V and J are TRBV5-1 and TRBJ2-5, with 10 nucleotides matching TRBD2. This clonotype was obtained from a man aged 45-65 years who received an inactivated influenza vaccine. This specimen was CD4+ T cells sorted from PBMCs, taken 5 days after vaccination. CDR3 protein: CASSSSGREETQYF. In nucleotides, the CDR3 is TGCGCCAGCAGCTCTAGCGGGAGAGAGGAGACCCAGTACTTC.